The 11 T cell receptor beta chains presented below share a single source sample, sequenced in a study of blood T cell repertoires in COVID-19. The protocol was immunoSEQ multiplex PCR, while the TCRdb copy is restricted to in-frame clones and leaves out a portion. Counted here are almost 500,000 clones, roughly nine tenths occurring once; the ten biggest clones make up 7% to 10%. Sample: PBMCs or T cells enriched from blood (not recorded which). The receptors come from a woman aged 60-70 years who had recovered from COVID-19.

The V call is TRBV7-8, the J call TRBJ2-7; 7 bases are shared with TRBD1. The V gene's germline CDR1 is SGHVS and CDR2 FQNEAQ. The CDR3 spans 15 residues. The ends lost 1 base at V and 7 bases at J; junction bases unmatched: 10. CDR3 in DNA: TGTGCCAGCAGCTTAGTCACAGGGGCGTTTTGGGAGCAGTACGTC. Its translation: CASSLVTGAFWEQYV.

The CDR3 sequence is CASSLGEGGIEKLFF. In nucleotides, the CDR3 is TGTGCCAGCAGCTTAGGAGAAGGGGGAATTGAAAAACTGTTTTTT. This chain links TRBV7-9 with TRBJ1-4; D is possibly TRBD1 (6 bases). Germline lookup yields CDR1 SEHNR and CDR2 FQNEAQ (reference sequence). Trimming removed 1 base at V and 7 bases at J, with 13 bases between. The CDR3 runs to 15 residues.

The J gene is TRBJ1-4, the V gene TRBV5-1, with a possible D match to TRBD1 (6 bases). V gave up 1 base and J gave up 5 bases, with 9 bases separating them. Germline assignment: CDR1 SGHRS and CDR2 YFSETQ. The CDR3 is made up of 14 amino acids. The CDR3 region has the DNA TGCGCCAGCAGCTTGAGGCAGGGGAATGAAAAACTGTTTTTT. Encoded protein: CASSLRQGNEKLFF. Variable domain in full (rest from reference TRBV5-1 and TRBJ1-4): KAGVTQTPRYLIKTRGQQVTLSCSPISGHRSVSWYQQTPGQGLQFLFEYFSETQRNKGNFPGRFSGRQFSNSRSEMNVSTLELGDSALYLCASSLRQGNEKLFFGSGTQLSVL.

This clone showed up just a few times. The chain uses TRBV21-1 and TRBJ1-5; the table's TRBD1 call for D was not verified on the DNA. TRBV21-1 is a pseudogene locus. This CDR3 spans 20 amino acids. The CDR3 DNA is TGTGCCAGCAGCACCCCAAGGGAGTACAGGGTTTTTTGGTTCAATCAGCCCCAGCATTTT. This encodes CASSTPREYRVFWFNQPQHF.

Remarks on this clone: The same CDR3 can be traced to other DNA sequences in this sample. The rearrangement links TRBV11-3 to TRBJ1-1, with 7 bases lining up with TRBD1. Germline V gene sequence: CDR1 SGHNT, CDR2 YENEEA. The CDR3 runs to 14 residues. V dropped 1 base and J dropped 1; count of bases not matched to a gene: 0. The CDR3 nucleotides are TGTGCCAGCAGCTTAGGGACAGGGAACACTGAAGCTTTCTTT. It yields the protein CASSLGTGNTEAFF.

The chain has TRBV28 and TRBJ2-4; TRBD1 matches at 10 bases. The ends lost 6 bases at V and 7 bases at J; junction bases unmatched: 12. CDR1 MDHEN and CDR2 SYDVKM come from the germline V gene. The CDR3 totals 16 residues. Here the CDR3 DNA reads TGTGCCAGCAGCCCTTCAGACAGGGGGCTAAAGAACATTCAGTACTTC. It codes for CASSPSDRGLKNIQYF.

This clone has just a few counts. This chain joins TRBV28 and TRBJ1-3, with unresolved D. Germline CDR1 MDHEN, CDR2 SYDVKM. The V end lost 3 bases, the J end lost 2 bases, and 14 bases lay between the germline ends. This CDR3 region has 16 residues. DNA of the CDR3: TGTGCCAGCAGTTTCTTCACCGGTCTAGCTGGAAACACCATATATTTT. This sequence encodes CASSFFTGLAGNTIYF.

This chain uses TRBV2 with TRBJ2-3; TRBD2 matches 8 bases. Germline V gives CDR1 SNHLY, CDR2 FYNNEI. The CDR3 runs to 18 residues. After removal of 6 bases from V and 2 bases from J, the junction contained 16 bases not matched to a gene. CDR3: CASSTPLPIAGSTDTQYF. The CDR3 bases are TGTGCCAGCAGCACTCCCCTACCTATAGCGGGGTCCACAGATACGCAGTATTTT.

J is TRBJ2-1 and V is TRBV10-3, with 7 bases matching TRBD1. CDR1 ENHRY and CDR2 SYGVKD come from the germline V gene. The CDR3 spans 16 residues. After removal of 0 bases from V and 9 bases from J, the junction contained 11 bases not matched to a gene. The CDR3 protein is CAISESDHRGVGEQFF. The CDR3 DNA follows: TGTGCCATCAGTGAGTCGGACCACAGGGGCGTGGGTGAGCAGTTCTTC.

The table lists this clone with a count of one. The chain has TRBV10-3 and TRBJ2-5; 8 nucleotides line up with TRBD1. Germline assignment: CDR1 ENHRY and CDR2 SYGVKD. After removal of 4 bases from V and 1 base from J, the junction contained 8 bases not matched to a gene. This CDR3 contains 16 residues. CDR3 DNA: TGTGCCATCAGTGGAGGGACAGGAAAACCCCAAGAGACCCAGTACTTC. Protein sequence: CAISGGTGKPQETQYF.

This clone was seen just once. The CDR3 DNA is TGTGCCAGCTCACCACACGCAGGGCAACAAGAGACCCAGTACTTC. This gives the protein CASSPHAGQQETQYF. V is TRBV18 and J is TRBJ2-5; perhaps TRBD1 as D (5 bases). Germline V gene data show CDR1 as KGHSH and CDR2 as LQKENI. The CDR3 totals 15 residues. V was shortened by 1 base and J by 2 bases, with 11 bases between the two germline ends.